The present T cell receptor beta chain was sequenced within a study of tumor and adjacent non-tumor tissue in lung cancer. Across the study: The cohort had about a dozen adenocarcinoma, a couple of squamous cell and 1 small cell patients.

The count of this clonotype is one. Its antigen is unknown. CDR3 length: 15 amino acids. V was clipped by 0 bases and J by 7 bases, with 13 bases between them. Looked up from germline, CDR1 is MNHNY and CDR2 is SVGAGI (reference sequence). Points from the study as a whole: TCR diversity was significantly greater in tumor than normal lung tissue. Top 100 clones took a larger repertoire share in normal lung.

This sample's RNA came from whole unsorted tissue. TCRbeta libraries were built with three rounds of nested PCR, modified from ARM-PCR. TCRdb used MiXCR to reprocess the multiplex PCR reads, holding one entry per CDR3 protein. The repertoire holds about 80,000 distinct CDR3 sequences, with 75% to 90% as singletons. The chain uses TRBV6-6 and TRBJ2-1; D uncertain. The sequence came from a woman between 50 and 59 years old with non-small cell lung cancer. The sample taken for sequencing was lung tumor tissue. In DNA form, the CDR3 reads TGTGCCAGCAGTTACTCGATGGTCAGTCATAATGAGCAGTTCTTC. Encoded protein: CASSYSMVSHNEQFF.